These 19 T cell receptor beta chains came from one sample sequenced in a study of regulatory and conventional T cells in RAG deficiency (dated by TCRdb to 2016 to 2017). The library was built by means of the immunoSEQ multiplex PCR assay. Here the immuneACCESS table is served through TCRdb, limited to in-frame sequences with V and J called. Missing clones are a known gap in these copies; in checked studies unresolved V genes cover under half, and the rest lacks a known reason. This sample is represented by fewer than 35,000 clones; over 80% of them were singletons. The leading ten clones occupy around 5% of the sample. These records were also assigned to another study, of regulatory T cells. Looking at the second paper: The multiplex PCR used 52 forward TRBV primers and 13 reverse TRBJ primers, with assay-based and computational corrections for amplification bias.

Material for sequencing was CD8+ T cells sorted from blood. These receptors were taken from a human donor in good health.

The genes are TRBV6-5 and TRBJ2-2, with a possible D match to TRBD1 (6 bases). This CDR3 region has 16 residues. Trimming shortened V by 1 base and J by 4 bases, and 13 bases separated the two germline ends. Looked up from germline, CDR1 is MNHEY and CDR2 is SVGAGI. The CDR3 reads CASSYFTGSGTGELFF. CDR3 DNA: TGTGCCAGCAGTTACTTTACAGGGTCGGGCACCGGGGAGCTGTTTTTT.

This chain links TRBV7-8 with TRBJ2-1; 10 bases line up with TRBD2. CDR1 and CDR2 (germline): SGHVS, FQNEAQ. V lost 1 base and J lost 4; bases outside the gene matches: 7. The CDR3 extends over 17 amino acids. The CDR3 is CASSLGLAGAQYNEQFF. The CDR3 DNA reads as TGTGCCAGCAGCTTAGGGCTAGCGGGGGCCCAATACAATGAGCAGTTCTTC. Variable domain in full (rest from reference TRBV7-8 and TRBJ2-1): GAGVSQSPRYKVAKRGQDVALRCDPISGHVSLFWYQQALGQGPEFLTYFQNEAQLDKSGLPSDRFFAERPEGSVSTLKIQRTQQEDSAVYLCASSLGLAGAQYNEQFFGPGTRLTVL.

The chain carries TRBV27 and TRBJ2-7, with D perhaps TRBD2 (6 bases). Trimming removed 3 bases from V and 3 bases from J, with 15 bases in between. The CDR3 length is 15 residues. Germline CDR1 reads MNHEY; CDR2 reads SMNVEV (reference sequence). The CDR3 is CASSFGGLPGYEQYF. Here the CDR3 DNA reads TGTGCCAGCAGTTTTGGGGGACTGCCAGGCTACGAGCAGTACTTC.

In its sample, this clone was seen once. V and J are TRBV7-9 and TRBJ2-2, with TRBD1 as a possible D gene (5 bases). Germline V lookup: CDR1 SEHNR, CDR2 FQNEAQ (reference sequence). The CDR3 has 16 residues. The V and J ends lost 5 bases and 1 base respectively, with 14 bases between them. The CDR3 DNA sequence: TGTGCCAGCAGCCCAGTTGAAAGGGGGAACACCGGGGAGCTGTTTTTT. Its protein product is CASSPVERGNTGELFF.

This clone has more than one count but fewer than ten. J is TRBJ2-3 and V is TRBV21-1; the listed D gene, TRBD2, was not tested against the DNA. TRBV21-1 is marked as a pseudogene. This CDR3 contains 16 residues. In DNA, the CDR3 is TGTGCCAGCGGAAGGCGGGCGGGAGGGTCCACAGATACGCAGTATTTT. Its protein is CASGRRAGGSTDTQYF.

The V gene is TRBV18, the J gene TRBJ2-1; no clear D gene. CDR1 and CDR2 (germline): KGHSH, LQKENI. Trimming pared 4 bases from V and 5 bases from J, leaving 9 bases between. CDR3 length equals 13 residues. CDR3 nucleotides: TGTGCCAGCTCACGCCAGGCTAACAATGAGCAGTTCTTC. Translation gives CASSRQANNEQFF.

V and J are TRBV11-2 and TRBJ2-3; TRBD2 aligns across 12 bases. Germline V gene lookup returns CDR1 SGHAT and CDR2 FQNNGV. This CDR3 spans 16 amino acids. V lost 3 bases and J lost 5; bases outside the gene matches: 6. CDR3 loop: CASSFGLAGSGDTQYF. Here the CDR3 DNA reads TGTGCCAGCAGCTTTGGACTAGCGGGATCCGGAGATACGCAGTATTTT.

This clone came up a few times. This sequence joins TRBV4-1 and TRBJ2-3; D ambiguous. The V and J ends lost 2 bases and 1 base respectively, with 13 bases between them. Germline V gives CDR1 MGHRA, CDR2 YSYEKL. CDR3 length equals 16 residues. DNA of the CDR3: TGCGCCAGCAGCCAAAACACGGCTCTGGGCACAGATACGCAGTATTTT. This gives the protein CASSQNTALGTDTQYF.

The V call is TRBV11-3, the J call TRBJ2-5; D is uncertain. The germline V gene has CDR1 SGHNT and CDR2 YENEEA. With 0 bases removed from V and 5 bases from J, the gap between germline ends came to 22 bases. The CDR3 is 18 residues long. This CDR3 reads CASSLDLPLEIAGETQYF. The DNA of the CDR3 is TGTGCCAGCAGCTTAGATTTACCCCTAGAGATAGCCGGGGAGACCCAGTACTTC.

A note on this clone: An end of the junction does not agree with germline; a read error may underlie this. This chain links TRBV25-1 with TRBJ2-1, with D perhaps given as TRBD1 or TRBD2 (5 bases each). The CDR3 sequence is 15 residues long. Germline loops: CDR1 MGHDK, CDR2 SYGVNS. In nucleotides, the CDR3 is TGTGCCGGCAGTGGGGACGCGAGCCCCTACAATGAGCAGTTCTTC. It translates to CAGSGDASPYNEQFF.

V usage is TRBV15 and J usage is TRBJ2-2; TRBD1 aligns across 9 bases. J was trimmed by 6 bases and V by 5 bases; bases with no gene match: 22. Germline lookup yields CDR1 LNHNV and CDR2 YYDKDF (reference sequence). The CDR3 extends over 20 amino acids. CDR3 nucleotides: TGTGCCACCAGCTTGCTCCCCGGGACAGGGAGATTGTTGGGAGCCGGGGAGCTGTTTTTT. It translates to CATSLLPGTGRLLGAGELFF. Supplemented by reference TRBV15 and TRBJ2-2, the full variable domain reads DAMVIQNPRYQVTQFGKPVTLSCSQTLNHNVMYWYQQKSSQAPKLLFHYYDKDFNNEADTPDNFQSRRPNTSFCFLDIRSPGLGDTAMYLCATSLLPGTGRLLGAGELFFGEGSRLTVL.

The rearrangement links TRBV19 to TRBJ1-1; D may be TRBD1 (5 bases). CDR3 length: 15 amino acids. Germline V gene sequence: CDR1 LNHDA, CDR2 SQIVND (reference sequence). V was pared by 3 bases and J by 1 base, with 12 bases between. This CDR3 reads CASSMKTEANTEAFF. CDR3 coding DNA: TGTGCCAGTAGTATGAAGACAGAGGCGAACACTGAAGCTTTCTTT.

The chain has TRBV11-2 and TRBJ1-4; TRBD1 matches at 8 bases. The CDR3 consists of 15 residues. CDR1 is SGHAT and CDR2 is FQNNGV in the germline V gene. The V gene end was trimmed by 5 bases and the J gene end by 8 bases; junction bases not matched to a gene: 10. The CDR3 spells CASSLGTGLVEKLFF. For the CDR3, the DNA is TGTGCCAGCAGCCTGGGGACAGGTTTGGTCGAAAAACTGTTTTTT.

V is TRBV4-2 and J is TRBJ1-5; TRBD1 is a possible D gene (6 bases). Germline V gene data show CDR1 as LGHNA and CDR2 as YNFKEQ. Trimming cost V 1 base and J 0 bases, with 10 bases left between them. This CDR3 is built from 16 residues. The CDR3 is CASSQVPGDSNQPQHF. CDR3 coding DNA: TGTGCCAGCAGCCAAGTCCCAGGGGATAGCAATCAGCCCCAGCATTTT.

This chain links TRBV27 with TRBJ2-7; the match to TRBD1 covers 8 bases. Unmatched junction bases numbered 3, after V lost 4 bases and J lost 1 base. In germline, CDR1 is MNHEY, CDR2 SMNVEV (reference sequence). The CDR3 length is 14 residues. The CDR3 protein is CASSSWTGSYEQYF. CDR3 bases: TGTGCCAGCAGTTCGTGGACAGGGTCCTACGAGCAGTACTTC.

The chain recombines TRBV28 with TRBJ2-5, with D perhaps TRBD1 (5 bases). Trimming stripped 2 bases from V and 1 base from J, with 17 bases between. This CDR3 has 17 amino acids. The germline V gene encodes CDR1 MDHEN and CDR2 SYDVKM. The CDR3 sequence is CASSLVGAAGSQETQYF. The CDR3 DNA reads TGTGCCAGCAGTTTAGTAGGGGCAGCCGGTTCCCAAGAGACCCAGTACTTC. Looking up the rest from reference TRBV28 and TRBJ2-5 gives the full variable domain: DVKVTQSSRYLVKRTGEKVFLECVQDMDHENMFWYRQDPGLGLRLIYFSYDVKMKEKGDIPEGYSVSREKKERFSLILESASTNQTSMYLCASSLVGAAGSQETQYFGPGTRLLVL.

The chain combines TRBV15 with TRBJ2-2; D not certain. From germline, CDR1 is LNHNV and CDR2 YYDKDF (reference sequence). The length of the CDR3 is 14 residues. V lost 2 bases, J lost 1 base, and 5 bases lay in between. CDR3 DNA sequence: TGTGCCACCAGCAGAAACTGGAACACCGGGGAGCTGTTTTTT. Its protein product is CATSRNWNTGELFF.

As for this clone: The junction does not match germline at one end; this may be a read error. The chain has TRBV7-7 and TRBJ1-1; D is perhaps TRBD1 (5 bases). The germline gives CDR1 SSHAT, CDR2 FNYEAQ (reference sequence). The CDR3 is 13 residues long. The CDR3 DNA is TGTGCTAGCAGCTTAGATAGGGGTACTGAAGCTTTCTTT. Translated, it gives CASSLDRGTEAFF.

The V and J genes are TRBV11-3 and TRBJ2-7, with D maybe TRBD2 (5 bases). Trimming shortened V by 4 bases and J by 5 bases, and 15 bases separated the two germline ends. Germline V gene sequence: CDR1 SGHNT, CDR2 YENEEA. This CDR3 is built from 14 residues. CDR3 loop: CASSSERDPNEQYF. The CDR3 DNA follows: TGTGCCAGCAGCTCCGAACGGGATCCCAACGAGCAGTACTTC.